This TCR beta chain was captured by sequencing in a study of OX40 agonist ivuxolimab in advanced cancers. Germline values: CDR1 PRHDT, CDR2 FYEKMQ (reference sequence). The length of the CDR3 is 14 residues. J gave up 4 bases and V 4 bases, and 4 bases lay outside the gene matches. This clone has a count of ten or more. The data were produced by immunoSEQ multiplex PCR, yet TCRdb's version contains in-frame clones alone and is incomplete. The sample yields tens of thousands of clones, approximately 90% seen once. The gene calls are TRBV13 and TRBJ1-2; TRBD1 agrees at 9 bases. Material: CD4+ or CD8+ T cells sorted from blood, obtained in a trial of the OX40 agonist ivuxolimab. The clonotype comes from an adult with an advanced solid tumor such as melanoma, head and neck, liver or kidney cancer. CDR3 DNA: TGTGCCAGCAGCTCAGGACAGGGGTTCTATGGCTACACCTTC. The encoded protein is CASSSGQGFYGYTF.